This entry features one TCR beta chain sequence. Its antigen is currently unknown. Regarding time point: week 11, during vaccination. The vaccine gave 300 ug of a 20-mer mutant IDH1 peptide subcutaneously per dose. Diagnosis in the donors showed new WHO grade 3 or 4 astrocytomas that were IDH1-mutant and ATRX-lost. The data were taken from a study of a mutant IDH1 vaccine in newly diagnosed glioma. Looking at the study overall: With temozolomide cycles, or 4-6 weeks after radiotherapy alone, vaccination was started. Mean patient age was approximately 40 years; 62.5% were male and roughly 38% female.

Study conclusions and caveats: Of all patients, roughly 93% showed vaccine-induced immune responses.

The V gene's germline CDR1 is MNHNS and CDR2 SASEGT. The V end was cut by 1 base, the J end by 0 bases, with 13 bases between. There are 17 residues in the CDR3. Only in-frame clones appear in the TCRdb table, and some are missing; sequencing was by immunoSEQ multiplex PCR. The sample includes tens of thousands of clones, roughly 89% of them seen just once. J is TRBJ1-5 and V is TRBV6-1; D uncertain. The sequence was collected from a woman aged 35 to 49 with glioma. Sequenced here: PBMCs, sampled from a glioma patient whose treatment included an IDH1 peptide vaccine. This chain's CDR3 is CASSEDHPSVSNQPQHF. CDR3 in DNA: TGTGCCAGCAGTGAAGACCACCCTAGCGTTAGCAATCAGCCCCAGCATTTT.